This T cell receptor beta chain stems from a study of response to subunit inactivated influenza vaccine. CDR3 length: 14 residues. Trimming removed 5 bases from V and 5 bases from J, with 12 bases in between. This clonotype was seen a handful of times. TCRdb called the RT-PCR reads again in MiXCR, with one record for every CDR3 protein. The sample shows more than 450,000 distinct CDR3 sequences, about 7.6% of them seen only once. The V and J genes are TRBV12-3 or TRBV12-4 and TRBJ1-4; D is uncertain. The receptor was isolated from a man between 50 and 69 years old who received an inactivated influenza vaccine. The sample here was PBMCs from blood, taken less than 25 months after vaccination. The chain's CDR3 is CASSKGILNEKLFF. The CDR3 DNA follows: TGTGCCAGCAGTAAGGGAATCTTAAATGAAAAACTGTTTTTT.